The source of this T cell receptor (beta chain) is a study of shared clonotypes between healthy human individuals. Terminally differentiated effector memory CD45RA+ cells were excluded by CCR7 positive selection of CD45RO-negative cells. The CDR3 runs 13 residues. Germline values: CDR1 SEHNR, CDR2 FQNEAQ (reference sequence). The ends were cut back, 6 bases at V and 3 bases at J, with 12 bases in the middle. TCRdb's table, derived via immunoSEQ multiplex PCR, lists solely in-frame clones and lacks some. The sample lists around 1.9 million clones; roughly 95% were seen once. The clonotype originates from a young man in good health. Some clones in this sample may be carry-over from other donors' samples. The sample was naive CD8+ T cells from PBMCs. This rearrangement joins TRBV7-9 to TRBJ2-7; D is unresolved. The CDR3 nucleotides are TGTGCCAGCAGGGGTGGTCCTAACTACGAGCAGTACTTC. Translation: CASRGGPNYEQYF.